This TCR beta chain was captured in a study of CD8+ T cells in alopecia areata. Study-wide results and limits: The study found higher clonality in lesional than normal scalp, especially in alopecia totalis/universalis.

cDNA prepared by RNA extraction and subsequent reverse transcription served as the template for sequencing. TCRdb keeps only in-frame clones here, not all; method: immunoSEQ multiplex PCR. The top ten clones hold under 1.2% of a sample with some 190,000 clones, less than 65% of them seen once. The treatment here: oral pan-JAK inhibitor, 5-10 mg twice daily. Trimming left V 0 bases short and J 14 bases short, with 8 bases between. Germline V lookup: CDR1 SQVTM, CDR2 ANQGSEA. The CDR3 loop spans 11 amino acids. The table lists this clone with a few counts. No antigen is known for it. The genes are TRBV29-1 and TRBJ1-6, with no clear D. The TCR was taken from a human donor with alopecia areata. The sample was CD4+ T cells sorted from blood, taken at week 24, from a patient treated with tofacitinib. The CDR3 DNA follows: TGCAGCGTTGAAGATCCCTTGGCCCTCCACTTT. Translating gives CSVEDPLALHF.